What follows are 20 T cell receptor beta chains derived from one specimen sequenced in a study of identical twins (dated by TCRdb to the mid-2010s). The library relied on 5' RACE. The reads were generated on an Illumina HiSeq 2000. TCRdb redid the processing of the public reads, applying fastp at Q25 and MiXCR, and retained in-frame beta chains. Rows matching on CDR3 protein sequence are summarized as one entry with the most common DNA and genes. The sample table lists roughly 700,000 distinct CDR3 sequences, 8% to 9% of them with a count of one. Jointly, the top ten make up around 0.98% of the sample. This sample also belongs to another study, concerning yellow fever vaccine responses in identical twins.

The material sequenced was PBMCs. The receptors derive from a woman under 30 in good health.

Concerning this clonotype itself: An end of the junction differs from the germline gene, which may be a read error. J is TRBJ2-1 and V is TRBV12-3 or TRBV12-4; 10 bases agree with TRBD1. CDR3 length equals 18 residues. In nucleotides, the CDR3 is TGTGCCATCAGTTTCTTCCTCCTTATCCGGGACAGGGGCGATGAGCAGTTCTTC. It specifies CAISFFLLIRDRGDEQFF.

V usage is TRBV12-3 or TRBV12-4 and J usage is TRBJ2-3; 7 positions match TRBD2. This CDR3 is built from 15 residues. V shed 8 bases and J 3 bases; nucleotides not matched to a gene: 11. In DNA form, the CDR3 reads TGTGCCAGCGGATGGGCGGGAGTTAGAACAGATACGCAGTATTTT. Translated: CASGWAGVRTDTQYF.

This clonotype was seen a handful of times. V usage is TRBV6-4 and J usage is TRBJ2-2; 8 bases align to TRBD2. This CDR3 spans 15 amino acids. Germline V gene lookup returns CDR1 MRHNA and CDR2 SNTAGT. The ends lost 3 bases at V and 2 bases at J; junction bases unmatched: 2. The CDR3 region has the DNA TGTGCCAGCAGTGAACGGGGGGGCAACACCGGGGAGCTGTTTTTT. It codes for CASSERGGNTGELFF.

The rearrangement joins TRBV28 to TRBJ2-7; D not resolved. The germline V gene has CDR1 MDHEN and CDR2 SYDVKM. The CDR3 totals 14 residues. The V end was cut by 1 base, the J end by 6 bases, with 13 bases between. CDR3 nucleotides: TGTGCCAGCAGTTTATTAACCCCTCAAGGCGAGCAGTACTTC. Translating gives CASSLLTPQGEQYF.

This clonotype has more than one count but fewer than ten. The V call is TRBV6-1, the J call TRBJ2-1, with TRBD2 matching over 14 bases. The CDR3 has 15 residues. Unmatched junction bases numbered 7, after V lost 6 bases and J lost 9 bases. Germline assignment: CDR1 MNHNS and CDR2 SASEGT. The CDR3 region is CASSATSGGAVEQFF. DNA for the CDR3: TGTGCCAGCAGCGCGACTAGCGGGGGGGCCGTTGAGCAGTTCTTC.

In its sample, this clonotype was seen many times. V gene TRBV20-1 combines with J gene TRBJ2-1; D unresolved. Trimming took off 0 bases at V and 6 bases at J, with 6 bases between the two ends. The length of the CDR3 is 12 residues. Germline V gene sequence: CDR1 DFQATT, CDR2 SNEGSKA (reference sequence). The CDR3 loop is CSARELGNEQFF. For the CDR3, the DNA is TGCAGTGCTAGAGAGTTAGGCAATGAGCAGTTCTTC.

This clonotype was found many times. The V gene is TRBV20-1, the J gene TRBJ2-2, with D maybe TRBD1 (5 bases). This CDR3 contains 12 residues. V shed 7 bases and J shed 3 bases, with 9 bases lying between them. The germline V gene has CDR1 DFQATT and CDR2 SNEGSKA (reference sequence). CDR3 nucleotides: TGCAGTGGGGGCCTGGACACCGGGGAGCTGTTTTTT. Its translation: CSGGLDTGELFF.

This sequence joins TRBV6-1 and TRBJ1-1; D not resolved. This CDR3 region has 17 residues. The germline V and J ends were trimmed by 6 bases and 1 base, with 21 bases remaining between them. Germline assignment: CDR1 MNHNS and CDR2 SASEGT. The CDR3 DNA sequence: TGTGCCAGCAGCGATCATATGATGGGATTCCAGAACACTGAAGCTTTCTTT. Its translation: CASSDHMMGFQNTEAFF.

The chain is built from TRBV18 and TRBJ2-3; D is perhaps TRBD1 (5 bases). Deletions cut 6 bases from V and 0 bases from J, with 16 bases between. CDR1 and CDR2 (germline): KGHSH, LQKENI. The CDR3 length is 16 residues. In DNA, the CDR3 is TGTGCCAGCTCTCCGACTCGACAGAGGAGCACAGATACGCAGTATTTT. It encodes CASSPTRQRSTDTQYF.

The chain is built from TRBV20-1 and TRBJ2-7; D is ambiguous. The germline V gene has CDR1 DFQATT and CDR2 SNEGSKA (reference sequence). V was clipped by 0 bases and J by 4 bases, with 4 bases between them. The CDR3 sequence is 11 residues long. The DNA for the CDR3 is TGCAGTGCTAGAGATTGGTACGAGCAGTACTTC. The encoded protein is CSARDWYEQYF.

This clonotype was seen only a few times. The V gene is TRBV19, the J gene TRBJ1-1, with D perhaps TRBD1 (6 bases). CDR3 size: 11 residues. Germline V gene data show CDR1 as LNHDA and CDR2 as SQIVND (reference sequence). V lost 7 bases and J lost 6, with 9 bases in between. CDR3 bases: TGTGCCAGTATTGAGGGGGCTGAAGCTTTCTTT. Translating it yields CASIEGAEAFF.

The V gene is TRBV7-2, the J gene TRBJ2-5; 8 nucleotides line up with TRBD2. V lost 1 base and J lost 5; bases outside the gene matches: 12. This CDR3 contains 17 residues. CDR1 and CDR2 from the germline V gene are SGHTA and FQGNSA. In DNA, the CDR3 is TGTGCCAGCAGCTTAGTGTCGAGCGGGGGACGTCGGGAGACCCAGTACTTC. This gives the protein CASSLVSSGGRRETQYF.

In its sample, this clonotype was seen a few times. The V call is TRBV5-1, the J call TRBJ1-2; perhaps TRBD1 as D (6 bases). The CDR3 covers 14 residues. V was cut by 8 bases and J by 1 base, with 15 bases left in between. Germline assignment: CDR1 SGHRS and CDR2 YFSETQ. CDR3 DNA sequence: TGCGCCAGTTCGGACGGAGGGGGTAACTATGGCTACACCTTC. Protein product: CASSDGGGNYGYTF.

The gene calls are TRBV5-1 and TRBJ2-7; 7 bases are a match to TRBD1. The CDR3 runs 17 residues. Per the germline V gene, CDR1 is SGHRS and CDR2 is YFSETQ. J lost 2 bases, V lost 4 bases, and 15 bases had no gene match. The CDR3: CASSPRDSESDAYEQYF. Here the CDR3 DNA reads TGCGCCAGCAGCCCCCGGGACAGCGAATCTGACGCCTACGAGCAGTACTTC.

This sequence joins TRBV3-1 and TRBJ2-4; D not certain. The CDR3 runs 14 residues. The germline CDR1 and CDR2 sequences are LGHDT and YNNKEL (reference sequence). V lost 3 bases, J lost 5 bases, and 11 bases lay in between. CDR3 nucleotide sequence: TGTGCCAGCAGCCACCCTGACGGACAAAACATTCAGTACTTC. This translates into CASSHPDGQNIQYF.

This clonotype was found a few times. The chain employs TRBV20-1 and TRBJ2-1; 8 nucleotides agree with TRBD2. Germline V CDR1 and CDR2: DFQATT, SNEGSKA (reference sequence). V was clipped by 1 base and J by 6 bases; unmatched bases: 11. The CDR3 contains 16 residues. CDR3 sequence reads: CSARVTSGTTINEQFF. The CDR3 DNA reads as TGCAGTGCTAGAGTAACTAGCGGTACTACTATCAATGAGCAGTTCTTC.

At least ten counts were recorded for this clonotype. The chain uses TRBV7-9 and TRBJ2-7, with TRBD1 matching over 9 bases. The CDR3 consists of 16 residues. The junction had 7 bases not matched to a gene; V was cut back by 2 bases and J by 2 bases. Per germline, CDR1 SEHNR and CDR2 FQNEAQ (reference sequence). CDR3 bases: TGTGCCAGCAGCTTAAGCCAGACAGGGGGGACCTACGAGCAGTACTTC. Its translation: CASSLSQTGGTYEQYF.

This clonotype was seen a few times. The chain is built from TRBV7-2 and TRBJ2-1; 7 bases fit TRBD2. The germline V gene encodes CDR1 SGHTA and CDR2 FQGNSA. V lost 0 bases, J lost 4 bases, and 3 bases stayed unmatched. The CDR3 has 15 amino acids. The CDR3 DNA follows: TGTGCCAGCAGCTTAGCGCGGGAGTGGTACAATGAGCAGTTCTTC. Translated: CASSLAREWYNEQFF.

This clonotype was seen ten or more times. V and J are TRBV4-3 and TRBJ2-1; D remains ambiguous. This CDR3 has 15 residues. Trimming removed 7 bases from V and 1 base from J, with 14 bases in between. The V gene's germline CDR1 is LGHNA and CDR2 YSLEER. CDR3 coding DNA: TGCGCCAGCACCCCCTACTACCCTTCCTACAATGAGCAGTTCTTC. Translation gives CASTPYYPSYNEQFF.

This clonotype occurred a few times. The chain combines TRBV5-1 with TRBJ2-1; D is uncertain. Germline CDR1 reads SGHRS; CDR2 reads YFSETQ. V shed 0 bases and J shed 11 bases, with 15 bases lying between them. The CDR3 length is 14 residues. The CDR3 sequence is CASSLGVEMVKQFF. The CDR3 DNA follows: TGCGCCAGCAGCTTGGGAGTGGAGATGGTGAAGCAGTTCTTC.